Listed here are 16 T cell receptor beta chains from one sample, sequenced in a study of cytomegalovirus exposure and HLA in healthy donors. PCR used 60 Vbeta primers and 13 Jbeta primers. The table came from immunoSEQ multiplex PCR; TCRdb's copy has only in-frame clones and leaves some out. The table counts roughly 82,000 clones; 1.5% lies in the top ten. Sequenced: PBMCs. The receptors were gathered from a woman aged 55-70 years in good health and CMV-seronegative.

This chain joins TRBV19 and TRBJ2-6; TRBD1 might be the D (5 bases). Trimming removed 4 bases from V and 2 bases from J, with 6 bases in between. The CDR3 length is 14 residues. Germline-derived CDR1 and CDR2 are LNHDA and SQIVND (reference sequence). The DNA for the CDR3 is TGTGCCAGTAGTACAGGGACTGGGGCCAACGTCCTGACTTTC. This codes for CASSTGTGANVLTF.

This chain joins TRBV29-1 and TRBJ2-5, with TRBD2 as a possible D gene (6 bases). The CDR3 is made up of 15 amino acids. Germline assignment: CDR1 SQVTM and CDR2 ANQGSEA. Trimming shortened V by 3 bases and J by 1 base, and 15 bases separated the two germline ends. The CDR3 spells CSVEVANGSQETQYF. The CDR3 nucleotides read TGCAGCGTTGAGGTCGCTAACGGGAGCCAAGAGACCCAGTACTTC.

The J gene is TRBJ1-5, the V gene TRBV6-5, with a possible D match to TRBD1 (6 bases). Germline CDR1 MNHEY, CDR2 SVGAGI. The CDR3 has 14 amino acids. The V and J ends lost 6 bases and 3 bases respectively, with 12 bases between them. CDR3 residues: CASRNGGVNQPQHF. The CDR3 DNA reads TGTGCCAGCAGAAATGGGGGCGTCAATCAGCCCCAGCATTTT.

The rearrangement uses TRBV9 and TRBJ2-5; D gene unclear. The germline CDR1 and CDR2 sequences are SGDLS and YYNGEE. Trimming stripped 3 bases from V and 5 bases from J, with 8 bases between. The length of the CDR3 is 12 residues. CDR3 in DNA: TGTGCCAGCAGCGCAAACATTGAGACCCAGTACTTC. It encodes CASSANIETQYF.

The rearrangement links TRBV5-1 to TRBJ1-4, with D perhaps TRBD1 (6 bases). Germline V gene data show CDR1 as SGHRS and CDR2 as YFSETQ. V lost 4 bases and J 8 bases, leaving 24 bases between the germline ends. This CDR3 is built from 17 residues. The CDR3 is CASSPGVLAGTEEKLFF. Written as DNA, the CDR3 is TGCGCCAGCAGCCCAGGGGTCCTAGCGGGTACGGAGGAAAAACTGTTTTTT.

V and J are TRBV5-4 and TRBJ2-7; 9 bases map to TRBD2. Germline lookup yields CDR1 SGHNT and CDR2 YYREEE (reference sequence). CDR3 size: 14 residues. The V segment lost 0 bases and the J segment 6 bases; nucleotides outside the gene matches: 4. The CDR3 DNA reads TGTGCCAGCAGCTTGGGGCGGGAGGGCCGCGAGCAGTACTTC. This sequence encodes CASSLGREGREQYF.

The rearrangement uses TRBV2 and TRBJ1-4; D is perhaps TRBD1 (6 bases). Germline CDR1 and CDR2: SNHLY and FYNNEI. With 7 bases removed from V and 6 bases from J, the gap between germline ends came to 12 bases. The CDR3 has 13 residues. As DNA, the CDR3 is TGTGCCAGCAAAATGACAGGAGATGAAAAACTGTTTTTT. It codes for CASKMTGDEKLFF.

About this clone itself: At one end the junction does not follow the germline gene, possibly because of a read error. CDR3 residues: CSASGGQTKYF. Here the CDR3 DNA reads TGCAGTGCTAGTGGGGGACAGACCAAGTACTTC. The V and J genes are TRBV20-1 and TRBJ2-5, with 7 bases lining up with TRBD1. There are 11 residues in the CDR3. Germline CDR1 and CDR2: DFQATT and SNEGSKA (reference sequence).

The chain recombines TRBV2 with TRBJ2-5; 10 positions match TRBD1. The V segment lost 6 bases and the J segment 7 bases; nucleotides outside the gene matches: 11. Looked up from germline, CDR1 is SNHLY and CDR2 is FYNNEI. The CDR3 runs to 15 residues. The CDR3 bases are TGTGCCAGCAGGGGCGGGACAGGGGTTTTAGGGACCCAGTACTTC. Amino acid sequence: CASRGGTGVLGTQYF.

The chain combines TRBV6-1 with TRBJ1-1, with 9 bases that match TRBD1. This CDR3 is 16 amino acids long. V was clipped by 4 bases and J by 0 bases; unmatched bases: 6. Germline loops: CDR1 MNHNS, CDR2 SASEGT. CDR3: CASSVQGAVMNTEAFF. CDR3 DNA: TGTGCCAGCAGTGTACAGGGGGCGGTGATGAACACTGAAGCTTTCTTT.

The chain employs TRBV19 and TRBJ1-5, with 7 positions matching TRBD1. Germline CDR1 reads LNHDA; CDR2 reads SQIVND (reference sequence). This CDR3 contains 15 residues. With V trimmed by 6 bases and J by 10 bases, 15 bases remained unmatched. The CDR3 DNA sequence: TGTGCCAGTAGGACCAAGGACAGGCCCTCTAGTCCCCAGCATTTT. Its protein is CASRTKDRPSSPQHF.

The chain has TRBV10-3 and TRBJ2-1, with a possible D match to TRBD2 (5 bases). This CDR3 spans 16 amino acids. The V end was cut by 3 bases, the J end by 5 bases, with 17 bases between. Germline V gene data show CDR1 as ENHRY and CDR2 as SYGVKD. Here the CDR3 DNA reads TGTGCCATCAGTGACCTCGTCCCGGGGAGCGACAATGAGCAGTTCTTC. Translating it yields CAISDLVPGSDNEQFF.

The chain recombines TRBV6-1 with TRBJ2-7, with 8 positions matching TRBD2. Germline CDR1 reads MNHNS; CDR2 reads SASEGT. CDR3 length equals 14 residues. J was trimmed by 0 bases and V by 7 bases; bases with no gene match: 5. The CDR3 loop reads CASNPSGSSYEQYF. CDR3 nucleotide sequence: TGTGCCAGCAATCCCAGCGGGAGCTCCTACGAGCAGTACTTC.

The chain combines TRBV7-2 with TRBJ1-5; 7 positions match TRBD1. This CDR3 comprises 15 residues. Germline trimming cut 5 bases from V and 0 bases from J; bases unmatched to any gene: 4. The germline V gene has CDR1 SGHTA and CDR2 FQGNSA. CDR3 loop: CASSMRQGSNQPQHF. The CDR3 bases are TGTGCCAGCAGCATGAGACAGGGTAGCAATCAGCCCCAGCATTTT.

Of note for this clone: One end of the junction fails to match germline, which may point to a read error. This sequence joins TRBV6-4 and TRBJ1-5; D remains unclear. CDR1 and CDR2 from the germline V gene are MRHNA and SNTAGT. This CDR3 has 18 amino acids. The CDR3 bases are TGTGCCAGCAGCGACTTTCACCTACAGAACCGCATGGATCAGCCCCAGCATTTT. Translating it yields CASSDFHLQNRMDQPQHF.

The chain links TRBV6-5 to TRBJ1-1; perhaps TRBD1 as D (5 bases). This CDR3 comprises 14 residues. V shed 7 bases and J shed 4 bases, with 16 bases lying between them. Germline values: CDR1 MNHEY, CDR2 SVGAGI. In DNA form, the CDR3 reads TGTGCCAGCACCAAAGGAGGGGACGTCACTGAAGCTTTCTTT. Translating it yields CASTKGGDVTEAFF.